This T cell receptor beta chain was captured by sequencing in a study of T cells in Graves' hyperthyroidism and ophthalmopathy. General study findings and limits: It was a median around 6 months before onset that the model predicted ophthalmopathy.

Exclusion followed for patients with uncontrolled infection, other autoimmune disease, pregnancy or lactation. Cells are PBMCs isolated from roughly 9.2 ml of fresh blood. This clonotype has at least ten counts. Its antigen is not identified. CDR1 is PRHDT and CDR2 is FYEKMQ in the germline V gene (reference sequence). This CDR3 has 16 residues. V lost 3 bases to trimming and J lost 4 bases, with 16 bases between them. RNA transcripts were the template for amplifying TCR beta CDR3 regions. During a first-round RT-PCR of the TCR CDR3, the HTBI primer set was used. TCRdb re-analysed the multiplex PCR reads in MiXCR, keeping a single row per CDR3 protein. The data show 150,000 or so distinct CDR3 sequences, about a tenth seen once.

This sequence originates from a woman under 30 with Graves' hyperthyroidism that later progressed to Graves' ophthalmopathy. The sequenced sample consisted of blood. V and J are TRBV13 and TRBJ2-1, with a weak D call TRBD2 (6 bases). CDR3 amino acids: CASSFGVLAAYNEQFF. CDR3 sequence (DNA): TGTGCCAGCAGCTTCGGGGTGTTAGCGGCTTACAATGAGCAGTTCTTC.